This TCR beta chain was recovered during a study of blood T cell repertoires in COVID-19. Study-level background: The origin of the acute and convalescent COVID-19 samples was the United States, Italy and Spain. In each case, the material was cDNA or gDNA derived from T cells, B-cell-depleted T cells, or PBMCs.

V shed 7 bases and J 9 bases; nucleotides not matched to a gene: 13. Germline V gives CDR1 SNHLY, CDR2 FYNNEI. The CDR3 totals 14 residues. In the original processing: Reference gene primers were amplified, and this amplification served to estimate nucleated cell counts. The protocol was immunoSEQ multiplex PCR, while the TCRdb copy is restricted to in-frame clones and leaves out a portion. That table supplies the V and J calls and clone size; D and trimming were determined from the DNA. Among a few hundred thousand clones listed, roughly 88% were seen once. The receptor was derived from a man aged 50-60 years with active or convalescent COVID-19. The V and J genes are TRBV2 and TRBJ2-5; 8 bases agree with TRBD2. Material: peripheral blood. In DNA form, the CDR3 reads TGTGCCAGCAACCCTAGCGGGCCCTCAGCGGCCCAGTACTTC. Its protein is CASNPSGPSAAQYF.